Listed here are 25 T cell receptor beta chains from one sample, sequenced in a study of response to subunit inactivated influenza vaccine. MiXCR, applied by TCRdb to the RT-PCR reads, yields one record per CDR3 protein. The data show a few hundred thousand distinct CDR3 sequences, with roughly 22% seen just once and 10% held by the top ten. The source was PBMCs from blood, collected 21 months after vaccination. Receptor source: a man between 50 and 75 years old who received an inactivated influenza vaccine.

V usage is TRBV20-1 and J usage is TRBJ2-2; 9 positions match TRBD1. This CDR3 has 15 residues. Trimming removed 6 bases from V and 2 bases from J; junction bases left unmatched: 7. Germline V gene sequence: CDR1 DFQATT, CDR2 SNEGSKA (reference sequence). This CDR3 reads CSATGQGHNTGELFF. CDR3 coding DNA: TGCAGTGCAACTGGACAGGGGCACAACACCGGGGAGCTGTTTTTT.

CDR3 sequence: CASTQDPGPHTSYNEQFF. CDR3 sequence (DNA): TGTGCCAGTACCCAGGACCCAGGGCCCCACACCTCCTACAATGAGCAGTTCTTC. The rearrangement joins TRBV19 to TRBJ2-1; weak D call: TRBD1 (5 bases). With 7 bases removed from V and 0 bases from J, the gap between germline ends came to 22 bases. CDR1 is LNHDA, CDR2 SQIVND, per germline (reference sequence). This CDR3 spans 18 amino acids.

This clonotype was seen a few times. The chain is built from TRBV7-9 and TRBJ1-4; 7 nucleotides line up with TRBD1. Per germline, CDR1 SEHNR and CDR2 FQNEAQ (reference sequence). The CDR3 spans 14 residues. J was trimmed by 8 bases and V by 5 bases; bases with no gene match: 8. CDR3 sequence: CASSLPGGQEKLFF. The CDR3 region has the DNA TGTGCCAGCAGCCTCCCGGGGGGACAGGAAAAACTGTTTTTT.

This chain uses TRBV20-1 with TRBJ1-3; no definite D call. This CDR3 has 18 amino acids. The V gene lost 0 bases and the J gene lost 6 bases, with 24 bases spanning the gap. Germline lookup yields CDR1 DFQATT and CDR2 SNEGSKA (reference sequence). The CDR3 spells CSARDKSLHTGNVNTIYF. CDR3 in DNA: TGCAGTGCTAGAGATAAGTCGTTACACACCGGGAATGTAAACACCATATATTTT.

This clonotype was seen repeatedly, ten times or more. This chain connects TRBV20-1 to TRBJ1-2, with 7 nucleotides matching TRBD1. Per the germline V gene, CDR1 is DFQATT and CDR2 is SNEGSKA (reference sequence). The CDR3 has 17 residues. V lost 0 bases and J lost 4; bases outside the gene matches: 14. This CDR3 is CSARDQSPQGDPYGYTF. In DNA, the CDR3 is TGCAGTGCTAGAGATCAATCCCCGCAGGGGGACCCCTATGGCTACACCTTC.

CDR3 sequence (DNA): TGCAGTGCTCAAGGGATCGACACCGGGGAGCTGTTTTTT. Residues: CSAQGIDTGELFF. The rearrangement joins TRBV20-1 to TRBJ2-2; D uncertain. Germline CDR1 reads DFQATT; CDR2 reads SNEGSKA (reference sequence). The V gene lost 5 bases and the J gene lost 3 bases, with 10 bases spanning the gap. The CDR3 consists of 13 residues.

This rearrangement joins TRBV7-6 to TRBJ2-5, with TRBD1 identical over 9 bases. This CDR3 spans 16 amino acids. CDR1 and CDR2 (germline): SGHVS, FNYEAQ. Germline trimming cut 4 bases from V and 5 bases from J; bases unmatched to any gene: 11. The CDR3 region is CASSSSRDRARETQYF. As DNA, the CDR3 is TGTGCCAGCAGCTCAAGCCGGGACAGGGCTCGGGAGACCCAGTACTTC.

There are a few counts of this clonotype. The chain recombines TRBV5-1 with TRBJ2-1; 7 bases are shared with TRBD1. The CDR3 loop spans 13 amino acids. Germline values: CDR1 SGHRS, CDR2 YFSETQ. Losses at the gene ends were 4 bases for V and 5 bases for J; bases not matched to a gene: 3. The CDR3: CASSLDRDNEQFF. CDR3 sequence (DNA): TGCGCCAGCAGCCTAGACAGGGACAATGAGCAGTTCTTC. Complete variable domain (other parts from reference TRBV5-1 and TRBJ2-1): KAGVTQTPRYLIKTRGQQVTLSCSPISGHRSVSWYQQTPGQGLQFLFEYFSETQRNKGNFPGRFSGRQFSNSRSEMNVSTLELGDSALYLCASSLDRDNEQFFGPGTRLTVL.

V usage is TRBV12-5 and J usage is TRBJ2-1, with D possibly being TRBD2 (7 bases). There are 16 residues in the CDR3. Germline V lookup: CDR1 LGHNT, CDR2 FRNRAP. The V gene lost 4 bases and the J gene lost 3 bases, with 16 bases spanning the gap. CDR3 coding DNA: TGTGCTAGTGGTTATTCACGGCGGGGGCTCTACAATGAGCAGTTCTTC. The encoded protein is CASGYSRRGLYNEQFF.

V is TRBV20-1 and J is TRBJ1-3; the D is unclear. The V end lost 5 bases, the J end lost 1 base, and 9 bases lay between the germline ends. Looked up from germline, CDR1 is DFQATT and CDR2 is SNEGSKA (reference sequence). The length of the CDR3 is 13 residues. CDR3 DNA: TGCAGTGCTCGGGTCCGTTCTGGAAACACCATATATTTT. The encoded protein is CSARVRSGNTIYF.

This clonotype showed up just a few times. The rearrangement joins TRBV7-9 to TRBJ1-1; 9 bases map to TRBD1. CDR1 and CDR2 from the germline V gene are SEHNR and FQNEAQ (reference sequence). The trim removed 2 bases at V and 3 bases at J, leaving 4 bases unmatched. The CDR3 length is 15 residues. The CDR3 is CASSLPGQGYTEAFF. DNA of the CDR3: TGTGCCAGCAGCTTACCGGGACAGGGATACACTGAAGCTTTCTTT.

The chain links TRBV23-1 to TRBJ2-5; 9 positions match TRBD2. TRBV23-1 has ORF status, its function being uncertain. Unmatched junction bases numbered 5, after V lost 2 bases and J lost 4 bases. CDR3 length equals 15 residues. The CDR3 sequence is CASSQAGGPGETQYF. CDR3 coding DNA: TGCGCCAGCAGTCAAGCGGGAGGGCCTGGAGAGACCCAGTACTTC.

The chain employs TRBV18 and TRBJ2-5, with D perhaps matching TRBD1 or TRBD2 (5 bases each). V was cut by 4 bases and J by 5 bases, with 20 bases left in between. The CDR3 has 16 residues. Germline CDR1 is KGHSH and CDR2 is LQKENI. CDR3 in DNA: TGTGCCAGCTCACGAGGGGACCTACGGCTCGGGGAGACCCAGTACTTC. It encodes CASSRGDLRLGETQYF.

Only a few counts were recorded for this clonotype. The genes are TRBV20-1 and TRBJ2-7; unclear D gene. Looked up from germline, CDR1 is DFQATT and CDR2 is SNEGSKA (reference sequence). Between the trimmed V and J ends, which lost 5 bases and 2 bases, there was a span of 10 bases. The CDR3 covers 12 residues. CDR3: CSAYSDTYEQYF. The DNA of the CDR3 is TGCAGTGCTTACAGCGATACCTACGAGCAGTACTTC.

This clonotype was detected ten times or more. This chain uses TRBV20-1 with TRBJ2-1; tentative D call: TRBD2 (6 bases). The CDR3 totals 13 residues. Between the trimmed V and J ends, which lost 6 bases and 6 bases, there was a span of 15 bases. CDR1 DFQATT and CDR2 SNEGSKA come from the germline V gene (reference sequence). CDR3 sequence: CSAPGLRGNEQFF. CDR3 bases: TGCAGTGCGCCGGGACTTCGAGGCAATGAGCAGTTCTTC.

This clonotype has only a few counts. J is TRBJ1-5 and V is TRBV12-3 or TRBV12-4; D gene unclear. Deletions cut 3 bases from V and 7 bases from J, with 13 bases between. CDR3 length: 14 amino acids. The CDR3 sequence: CASSFHLSVQPQHF. CDR3 nucleotides: TGTGCCAGCAGTTTTCATTTGAGTGTCCAGCCCCAGCATTTT.

The sample holds a few counts of this clonotype. The chain recombines TRBV29-1 with TRBJ2-3; no clear D gene. Per the germline V gene, CDR1 is SQVTM and CDR2 is ANQGSEA. The CDR3 consists of 10 residues. Trimming pared 5 bases from V and 3 bases from J, leaving 3 bases between. The CDR3: CSVLTDTQYF. The CDR3 DNA reads TGCAGCGTTCTGACAGATACGCAGTATTTT.

The chain uses TRBV11-2 and TRBJ2-1; D remains unclear. CDR3 length: 16 amino acids. V was trimmed by 3 bases and J by 5 bases, leaving 17 bases between them. CDR1 and CDR2 from the germline V gene are SGHAT and FQNNGV. CDR3: CASSFQSGVSNNEQFF. In DNA form, the CDR3 reads TGTGCCAGCAGCTTTCAATCGGGCGTTTCGAACAATGAGCAGTTCTTC.

This clonotype was recorded a few times. J is TRBJ2-4 and V is TRBV15, with 8 bases aligning to TRBD1. The trim removed 2 bases at V and 6 bases at J, leaving 3 bases unmatched. This CDR3 is 14 amino acids long. The germline gives CDR1 LNHNV, CDR2 YYDKDF (reference sequence). CDR3 sequence (DNA): TGTGCCACCAGCAGACAGGGGGCGGCAAACATTCAGTACTTC. This translates into CATSRQGAANIQYF.

V and J are TRBV25-1 and TRBJ2-1; TRBD2 matches at 7 bases. Germline values: CDR1 MGHDK, CDR2 SYGVNS. V shed 5 bases, J shed 5 bases, and the junction held 12 bases outside the gene matches. There are 16 residues in the CDR3. CDR3 nucleotides: TGTGCCAGCAGTACCTGGAGGAAGCGGGGTAACAATGAGCAGTTCTTC. As protein: CASSTWRKRGNNEQFF.

Regarding this clonotype: Compared with germline, one end of the junction differs, possibly owing to a read error. This rearrangement joins TRBV12-3 or TRBV12-4 to TRBJ2-4, with a possible D match to TRBD2 (6 bases). This CDR3 contains 17 residues. The DNA of the CDR3 is TGTGCCTGCAGTTTAGTCCGGACTACTGGAGCCAAAAACATTCAGTACTTC. It is translated as CACSLVRTTGAKNIQYF.

The V gene is TRBV28, the J gene TRBJ1-3; TRBD1 agrees at 7 bases. The trim removed 6 bases at V and 2 bases at J, leaving 13 bases unmatched. Germline CDR1 is MDHEN and CDR2 is SYDVKM. This CDR3 spans 17 amino acids. CDR3: CASRKPLQGRTGNTIYF. As DNA, the CDR3 is TGTGCCAGCAGAAAACCTTTACAGGGGAGGACTGGAAACACCATATATTTT.

Comment on this clonotype: One junction end does not reproduce the germline sequence, and a read error may be involved. The chain recombines TRBV5-8 with TRBJ1-5; possible D gene TRBD1, 6 bases. This CDR3 is built from 12 residues. CDR1 and CDR2 from the germline V gene are SGHTS and YDEGEE. CDR3 region: CASSNGGQPQQF. The DNA for the CDR3 is TGTGCCAGCAGCAACGGGGGGCAGCCCCAGCAGTTT.

The V gene is TRBV6-5, the J gene TRBJ2-7, with 9 bases aligning to TRBD2. The J segment lost 4 bases and the V segment lost 0 bases, leaving 7 bases of the junction unmatched. Germline CDR1 reads MNHEY; CDR2 reads SVGAGI. CDR3 size: 16 residues. CDR3 nucleotide sequence: TGTGCCAGCAGTTACTCGGCTAGCGGGATTACGTACGAGCAGTACTTC. This encodes CASSYSASGITYEQYF.

The rearrangement joins TRBV5-6 to TRBJ1-1; D not resolved. Trimming pared 2 bases from V and 1 base from J, leaving 6 bases between. The CDR3 has 13 amino acids. Germline V CDR1 and CDR2: SGHDT, YYEEEE. The CDR3 DNA reads as TGTGCCAGCAGCTTATGGCGGAACACTGAAGCTTTCTTT. Translated, it gives CASSLWRNTEAFF.